The clone carrying this T cell receptor beta chain was detected ten times or more. Its antigen is not identified. Amplifying from RNA transcripts, the study obtained TCR beta CDR3 regions. First-round RT-PCR relied on HTBI primers, and a second-round multiplex PCR came next. MiXCR, run by TCRdb on the multiplex PCR reads, gives a single entry per CDR3 protein. The sample lists roughly 700,000 distinct CDR3 sequences; roughly two fifths were seen once. The sample is drawn from a study of Graves' ophthalmopathy and Graves' hyperthyroidism. Study-level findings and limits: Most thyroid-expanded clonotypes exceeding 0.001 frequency were also found in blood. Using a 13-signature model, the authors split ophthalmopathy from stable hyperthyroidism, with roughly 90% sensitivity and approximately 80% specificity.

With 6 bases removed from V and 7 bases from J, the gap between germline ends came to 18 bases. The CDR3 totals 14 residues. Germline loops: CDR1 SQVTM, CDR2 ANQGSEA. This sequence was found in an adult man with Graves' ophthalmopathy. J is TRBJ1-4 and V is TRBV29-1, with no clear D. Sequences were obtained from peripheral blood. The CDR3 region is CSVADTSIGEKLFF. As DNA, the CDR3 is TGCAGCGTGGCTGACACCTCCATAGGTGAAAAACTGTTTTTT.